This T cell receptor beta chain was sequenced during a study of CD8+CD57+ T cells in acquired aplastic anemia. Study-wide results and caveats: In CD8+ cells, Simpson's diversity showed no significant difference between patients and controls.

J was trimmed by 5 bases and V by 4 bases; bases with no gene match: 5. Germline V gene data show CDR1 as SNHLY and CDR2 as FYNNEI. The CDR3 is 14 amino acids. As for this clonotype: What it recognizes is unknown.

The TCR beta profiling, which covered VDJ combination and CDR3 sequence, was carried out using genomic DNA as the template. TCRdb re-derived calls from the reads in MiXCR, one entry per CDR3 protein. The sample records about 220,000 distinct CDR3 sequences, roughly 35% being singletons. The TCR was taken from a human donor in good health, serving as a control. Material for sequencing was sorted CD4+, CD8+, or CD8+CD57+ T cells (not recorded which) from PBMCs. This chain uses TRBV2 with TRBJ1-3; 7 bases are shared with TRBD1. CDR3 coding DNA: TGTGCCAGCAGTGCTACAGGGGCTAGAAACACCATATATTTT. Its translation is CASSATGARNTIYF.